This T cell receptor (beta chain) appears in the sequencing data of a study of shared clonotypes between healthy human individuals. CDR1 is KGHSH, CDR2 LQKENI, per germline. CDR3 size: 18 residues. The trim removed 3 bases at V and 2 bases at J, leaving 6 bases unmatched. The assay used deep level. Sorted subsets were amplified in replicate PCRs using 200 to 250 ng DNA, 30,000 to 35,000 T cell genomes. Here immunoSEQ multiplex PCR was the method, and the copy in TCRdb shows in-frame clones only, minus some. Here the sample spans about 1.5 million clones, around 97% being singletons. Sequenced material: naive CD4+ T cells sorted from blood. Noted subset: CD45RA+ positively selected. The clonotype originates from a man aged 25 to 40 in good health. The chain links TRBV18 to TRBJ2-1; the match to TRBD2 covers 14 bases. The chain's CDR3 is CASSPLGLAGAPYNEQFF. DNA for the CDR3: TGTGCCAGCTCACCTTTGGGACTAGCGGGAGCACCCTACAATGAGCAGTTCTTC.